The present T cell receptor beta chain was sequenced within a study of tumor-infiltrating lymphocytes in primary liver carcinoma. Remarks on this clonotype: Its specificity is not known.

Unsorted bulk tissue, about 19-32 mg of it, served as the source for co-extraction of RNA and DNA. Patients had primary liver carcinoma treated by surgical resection. CDR3 size: 13 residues. Germline CDR1 reads SQVTM; CDR2 reads ANQGSEA. Notes on the study in general: Blood trailed tumors significantly in top-250-clone fraction (p = 0.039). Just about 7.5-25% of leading clones were found in every one of five regions.

From about 490 ng of total RNA, TCR beta-specific cDNA was reverse-transcribed using a constant-region primer. ARM-PCR was slightly modified, and three nested multiplex PCR rounds with it gave rise to the TCR beta libraries. Each of the first two PCR rounds ran approximately 10 cycles with TRBV1-TRBV30 forward and C-beta reverse primers. Via MiXCR, TCRdb re-called the multiplex PCR reads, giving one row per CDR3 protein. Counted here are 55,000 or so distinct CDR3 sequences, just over 70% occurring once; the ten biggest clones make up approximately 50%. Sequenced sample: liver tumor tissue from sampling region 2. Subset specified: tumor region T2, inferior pole. The rearrangement links TRBV29-1 to TRBJ1-5, with D possibly being TRBD1 (6 bases). TRBJ2-3 matches the DNA end more closely, so the J call is doubtful. The sequence was obtained from a man aged 40-49 years with primary liver carcinoma and hepatitis B virus infection. CDR3 sequence reads: CSVRARDNQPQYF. The DNA of the CDR3 is TGCAGCGTTCGAGCACGGGACAATCAGCCCCAGTATTTT.